The rows below give T cell receptor beta chains drawn from one sample of a study of blood T cells in healthy people across ages. TCRdb redid the calling of the 5' RACE reads with MiXCR, one entry per CDR3 protein. This sample has about 1,600,000 distinct CDR3 sequences; roughly 45% occur once, and the top ten carry 7.9%. Sequences were obtained from blood. The receptors come from a woman between 18 and 30 years old in good health. CDR3s include the opening cysteine and the closing phenylalanine or tryptophan. The order of the fields is CDR3 length, V gene, CDR3 protein.

CDR3 length: 13
V gene: TRBV20-1
CDR3 protein: CSATGGWDEKLFF

CDR3 length: 18
V gene: TRBV4-2
CDR3 protein: CASSRSGRTSGGTDTQYF

CDR3 length: 15
V gene: TRBV29-1
CDR3 protein: CSVGQRLAGDYEQYF

CDR3 length: 15
V gene: TRBV18
CDR3 protein: CASSSRGDRNQPQHF

CDR3 length: 13
V gene: TRBV10-3
CDR3 protein: CAIRDGQAHEQYF

CDR3 length: 16
V gene: TRBV7-9
CDR3 protein: CASSSARLAGVETQYF

CDR3 length: 13
V gene: TRBV12-3/TRBV12-4
CDR3 protein: CASSLDYRYEQYF

CDR3 length: 14
V gene: TRBV20-1
CDR3 protein: CSAKPGQASYEQYF

CDR3 length: 14
V gene: TRBV20-1
CDR3 protein: CSARESGRAYEQYF

CDR3 length: 14
V gene: TRBV4-3
CDR3 protein: CASSRRTGGAEAFF

CDR3 length: 11
V gene: TRBV12-3/TRBV12-4
CDR3 protein: CASSSWDEQYF

CDR3 length: 14
V gene: TRBV7-2
CDR3 protein: CASSLEVKGNEQFF

CDR3 length: 15
V gene: TRBV6-1
CDR3 protein: CASRTGTGGTDTQYF

CDR3 length: 13
V gene: TRBV10-3
CDR3 protein: CAISESIEQTQYF

CDR3 length: 13
V gene: TRBV24-1
CDR3 protein: CATSDWTAGELFF

CDR3 length: 17
V gene: TRBV4-2
CDR3 protein: CASSQRIKTTNENIQYF

CDR3 length: 18
V gene: TRBV6-1
CDR3 protein: CASSALLPRTGARDTQYF

CDR3 length: 13
V gene: TRBV12-3/TRBV12-4
CDR3 protein: CASNSGPPFGYTF

CDR3 length: 15
V gene: TRBV7-2
CDR3 protein: CASSPSEGATNIQYF

CDR3 length: 13
V gene: TRBV7-9
CDR3 protein: CASSLLGQDEAFF

CDR3 length: 15
V gene: TRBV7-9
CDR3 protein: CASSLRDRNHNEQFF

CDR3 length: 12
V gene: TRBV6-5
CDR3 protein: CASSYSTSEAFF

CDR3 length: 14
V gene: TRBV5-1
CDR3 protein: CASSHTQGDYGYTF

CDR3 length: 12
V gene: TRBV20-1
CDR3 protein: CSASEVGYGYTF